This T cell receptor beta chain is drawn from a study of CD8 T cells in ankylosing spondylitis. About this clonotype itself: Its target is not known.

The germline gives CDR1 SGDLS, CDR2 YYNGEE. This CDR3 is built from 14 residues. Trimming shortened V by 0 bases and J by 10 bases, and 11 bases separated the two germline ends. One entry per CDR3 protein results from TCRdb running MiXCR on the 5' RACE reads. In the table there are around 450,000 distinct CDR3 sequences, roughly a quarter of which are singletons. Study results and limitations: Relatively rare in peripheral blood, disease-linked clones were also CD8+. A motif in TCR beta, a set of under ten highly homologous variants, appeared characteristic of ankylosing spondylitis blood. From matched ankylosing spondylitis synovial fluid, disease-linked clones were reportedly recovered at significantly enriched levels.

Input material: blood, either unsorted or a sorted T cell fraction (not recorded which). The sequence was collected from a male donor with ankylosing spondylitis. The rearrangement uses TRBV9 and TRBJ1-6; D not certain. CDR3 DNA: TGTGCCAGCAGCGTAGGTGGCGCCGGCTCACCCCTCCACTTT. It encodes CASSVGGAGSPLHF.